These 15 T cell receptor beta chains came from one sample sequenced in a study of T-cell memory formation after mild COVID-19. TCRdb processed the 5' RACE reads anew with MiXCR; each CDR3 protein has one entry. The sample shows roughly 370,000 distinct CDR3 sequences, 15% to 20% of them seen only once. Sequenced input: PBMCs or a T cell subset sorted from them (not recorded which). These receptors were obtained from a man younger than 30 who had mild COVID-19 (a few samples of this study predate the infection). Cell type and time point are not known.

To note about this clonotype: A read error may account for a junction end that differs from germline. The chain recombines TRBV24-1 with TRBJ2-1, with 8 bases lining up with TRBD2. The CDR3 totals 16 residues. The germline gives CDR1 KGHDR, CDR2 SFDVKD. The CDR3 protein is CATGDAGTRSYNEQFF. The CDR3 DNA reads as TGTGCCACCGGTGATGCCGGGACTAGGTCCTACAATGAGCAGTTCTTC.

The chain couples TRBV4-3 to TRBJ1-1; a weak D match, TRBD1 (5 bases). V lost 0 bases, J lost 5 bases, and 13 bases lay in between. This CDR3 contains 15 residues. Germline V gives CDR1 LGHNA, CDR2 YSLEER. CDR3 coding DNA: TGCGCCAGCAGCCAAGATCGCGGGGCAGGGACTGAAGCTTTCTTT. This gives the protein CASSQDRGAGTEAFF.

V usage is TRBV5-1 and J usage is TRBJ1-6; D gene unclear. CDR3 length: 14 amino acids. Germline V lookup: CDR1 SGHRS, CDR2 YFSETQ. V was clipped by 0 bases and J by 10 bases, with 11 bases between them. CDR3 amino acids: CASSLAEGISPLHF. CDR3 bases: TGCGCCAGCAGCTTGGCCGAAGGGATCTCACCCCTCCACTTT.

This clonotype was counted only a few times. The chain has TRBV6-5 and TRBJ2-4; D assignment may be TRBD1 or TRBD2 (6 bases each). The V gene lost 1 base and the J gene lost 8 bases, with 15 bases spanning the gap. Germline V gives CDR1 MNHEY, CDR2 SVGAGI. CDR3 size: 15 residues. In nucleotides, the CDR3 is TGTGCCAGCAGTTACTTAGGGACTGGGGGCGACATTCAGTACTTC. As protein: CASSYLGTGGDIQYF.

This chain joins TRBV4-3 and TRBJ2-6; 8 positions match TRBD1. The germline gives CDR1 LGHNA, CDR2 YSLEER. The CDR3 length is 17 residues. V lost 0 bases and J lost 1; bases outside the gene matches: 2. The CDR3 loop reads CASSQDRGRSGANVLTF. The CDR3 DNA is TGCGCCAGCAGCCAAGACAGGGGGCGTTCTGGGGCCAACGTCCTGACTTTC.

This clonotype was seen more than once but under ten times. This chain joins TRBV9 and TRBJ2-2, with D unclear. V shed 3 bases and J shed 2 bases, with 8 bases lying between them. Germline V lookup: CDR1 SGDLS, CDR2 YYNGEE. The CDR3 consists of 14 residues. As DNA, the CDR3 is TGTGCCAGCAGCGCGAGCACTAACACCGGGGAGCTGTTTTTT. Translated: CASSASTNTGELFF.

This clonotype has a handful of counts. V is TRBV3-1 and J is TRBJ1-1, with D possibly matching TRBD1 (5 bases). V was clipped by 7 bases and J by 1 base, with 13 bases between them. Germline V CDR1 and CDR2: LGHDT, YNNKEL (reference sequence). This CDR3 spans 14 amino acids. CDR3 region: CASTRGTANTEAFF. The DNA for the CDR3 is TGTGCCAGCACCCGGGGGACGGCGAACACTGAAGCTTTCTTT.

There are a few counts of this clonotype. The chain is built from TRBV19 and TRBJ2-1; no reliable D call. CDR1 and CDR2 (germline): LNHDA, SQIVND (reference sequence). CDR3 size: 14 residues. The V end lost 2 bases, the J end lost 6 bases, and 11 bases lay between the germline ends. CDR3 coding DNA: TGTGCCAGTAGTATATTCCCCCTTTCCAATGAGCAGTTCTTC. Residues: CASSIFPLSNEQFF.

This clonotype turned up a few times. The chain carries TRBV20-1 and TRBJ2-5; TRBD1 might be the D (6 bases). CDR1 DFQATT and CDR2 SNEGSKA come from the germline V gene (reference sequence). Trimming removed 3 bases at V and 5 bases at J, with 16 bases between. This CDR3 has 14 residues. The CDR3 loop reads CSASEGVRGETQYF. The DNA for the CDR3 is TGCAGTGCTAGTGAGGGGGTTCGTGGGGAGACCCAGTACTTC.

Regarding this clonotype: A read error may explain this, as a much larger clone is one base away. No conserved phenylalanine or tryptophan ends this CDR3, so it is likely a read error. The chain links TRBV5-1 to TRBJ2-4, with TRBD2 matching over 11 bases. The germline V gene encodes CDR1 SGHRS and CDR2 YFSETQ. The CDR3 is 14 amino acids. After removal of 4 bases from V and 6 bases from J, the junction contained 3 bases not matched to a gene. CDR3 DNA sequence: TGCGCCAGCAGCGCTACTAGCGGGGGAAACATTCAGTACTTA. Translation: CASSATSGGNIQYL.

This clonotype was counted ten times or more. V is TRBV7-8 and J is TRBJ1-5; TRBD1 is a possible D gene (6 bases). Trimming removed 5 bases from V and 6 bases from J, with 32 bases in between. This CDR3 comprises 20 residues. CDR1 is SGHVS and CDR2 is FQNEAQ in the germline V gene. This chain's CDR3 is CASSKSRGAGAGLGVQPQHF. The CDR3 DNA reads TGTGCCAGCAGCAAGAGTAGGGGGGCAGGGGCCGGCCTAGGCGTTCAGCCCCAGCATTTT.

The rearrangement links TRBV7-2 to TRBJ2-7; D is undetermined. With 1 base removed from V and 6 bases from J, the gap between germline ends came to 10 bases. Germline loops: CDR1 SGHTA, CDR2 FQGNSA. The CDR3 extends over 13 amino acids. The CDR3 here is CASSLDPPGEQYV. CDR3 nucleotides: TGTGCCAGCAGCTTAGATCCCCCCGGCGAGCAGTACGTC.

The V and J genes are TRBV7-3 and TRBJ1-1, with D uncertain. The CDR3 contains 15 residues. Trimming cost V 2 bases and J 1 base, with 11 bases left between them. Per the germline V gene, CDR1 is SGHTA and CDR2 is FQGTGA. CDR3 nucleotides: TGTGCCAGCAGCTTATCGACATCTGAGAACACTGAAGCTTTCTTT. It translates to CASSLSTSENTEAFF.

This clonotype was counted ten times or more. The J gene is TRBJ2-3, the V gene TRBV3-1; D is perhaps TRBD1 (5 bases). V dropped 0 bases and J dropped 1 base, with 5 bases sitting between them. Germline assignment: CDR1 LGHDT and CDR2 YNNKEL (reference sequence). The CDR3 runs to 14 residues. CDR3 DNA sequence: TGTGCCAGCAGCCAAGAAGGGGGCACAGATACGCAGTATTTT. Protein: CASSQEGGTDTQYF.

Comment on this clonotype: Just one base apart from a much larger clone, this may be a read error. The rearrangement uses TRBV7-3 and TRBJ1-1; the D is unclear. The CDR3 length is 12 residues. The germline V gene has CDR1 SGHTA and CDR2 FQGTGA. Trimming took off 5 bases at V and 1 base at J, with 5 bases between the two ends. The CDR3 here is CASSGENTEAFF. CDR3 sequence (DNA): TGTGCCAGCAGCGGGGAGAACACTGAAGCTTTCTTT.